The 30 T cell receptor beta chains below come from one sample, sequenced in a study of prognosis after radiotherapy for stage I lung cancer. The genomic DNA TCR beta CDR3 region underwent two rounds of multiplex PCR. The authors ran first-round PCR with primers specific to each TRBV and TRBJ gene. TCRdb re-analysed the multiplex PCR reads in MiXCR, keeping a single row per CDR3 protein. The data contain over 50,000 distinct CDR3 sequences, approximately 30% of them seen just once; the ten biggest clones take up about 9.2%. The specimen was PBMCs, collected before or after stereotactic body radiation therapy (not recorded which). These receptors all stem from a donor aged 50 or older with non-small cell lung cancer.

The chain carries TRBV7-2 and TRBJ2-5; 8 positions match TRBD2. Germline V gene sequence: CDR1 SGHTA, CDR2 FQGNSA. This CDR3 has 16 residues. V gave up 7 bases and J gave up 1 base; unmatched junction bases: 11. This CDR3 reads CASILRAGGPQETQYF. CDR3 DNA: TGTGCCAGCATTTTGAGGGCGGGAGGTCCCCAAGAGACCCAGTACTTC.

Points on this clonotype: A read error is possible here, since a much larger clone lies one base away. The CDR3 sequence is CSALTAAVTDTQYF. CDR3 in DNA: TGCAGTGCCCTGACAGCAGCGGTCACAGATACGCAGTATTTT. The V call is TRBV20-1, the J call TRBJ2-3, with D perhaps assigned TRBD1 or TRBD2 (5 bases each). CDR1 is DFQATT and CDR2 is SNEGSKA in the germline V gene (reference sequence). The CDR3 loop spans 14 amino acids. Deletions cut 6 bases from V and 2 bases from J, with 15 bases between.

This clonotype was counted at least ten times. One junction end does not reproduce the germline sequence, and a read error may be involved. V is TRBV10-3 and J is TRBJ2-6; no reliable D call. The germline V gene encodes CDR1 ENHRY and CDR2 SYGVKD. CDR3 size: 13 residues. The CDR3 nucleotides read TGTGCCATCAGGGAGTCTGGGGCCAACGTCCTGACTTTC. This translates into CAIRESGANVLTF.

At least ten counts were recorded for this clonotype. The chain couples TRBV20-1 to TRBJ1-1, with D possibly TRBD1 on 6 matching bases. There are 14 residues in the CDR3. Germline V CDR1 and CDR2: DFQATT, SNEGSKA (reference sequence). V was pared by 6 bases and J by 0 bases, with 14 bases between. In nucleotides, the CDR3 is TGCAGTGCCGGGGGCGGGGGTTTGAACACTGAAGCTTTCTTT. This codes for CSAGGGGLNTEAFF.

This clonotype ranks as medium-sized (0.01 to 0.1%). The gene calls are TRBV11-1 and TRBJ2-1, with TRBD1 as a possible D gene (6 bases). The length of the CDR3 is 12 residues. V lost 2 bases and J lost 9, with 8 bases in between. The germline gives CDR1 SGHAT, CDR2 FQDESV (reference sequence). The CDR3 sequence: CASSLRDTEQFF. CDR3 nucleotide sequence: TGTGCCAGCAGCTTAAGGGACACTGAGCAGTTCTTC.

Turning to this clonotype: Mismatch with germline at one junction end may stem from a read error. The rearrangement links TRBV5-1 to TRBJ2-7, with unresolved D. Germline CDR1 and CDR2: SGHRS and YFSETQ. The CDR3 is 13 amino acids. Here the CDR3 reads CASILAASYEQYF. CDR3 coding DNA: TGCGCTAGCATCTTGGCAGCATCCTACGAGCAGTACTTC.

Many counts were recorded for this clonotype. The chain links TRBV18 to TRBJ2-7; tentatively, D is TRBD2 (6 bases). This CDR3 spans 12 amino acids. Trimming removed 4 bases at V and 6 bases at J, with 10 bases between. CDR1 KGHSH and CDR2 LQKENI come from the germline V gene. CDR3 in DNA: TGTGCCAGCTCACAGCAGGGAGGCGAGCAGTACTTC. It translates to CASSQQGGEQYF. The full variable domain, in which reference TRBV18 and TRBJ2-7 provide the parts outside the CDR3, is NAGVMQNPRHLVRRRGQEARLRCSPMKGHSHVYWYRQLPEEGLKFMVYLQKENIIDESGMPKERFSAEFPKEGPSILRIQQVVRGDSAAYFCASSQQGGEQYFGPGTRLTVT.

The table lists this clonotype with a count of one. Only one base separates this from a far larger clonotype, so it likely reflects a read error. CDR3 sequence reads: CAIKVGGSSFDQYF. The DNA of the CDR3 is TGTGCCATCAAGGTGGGCGGGAGTTCCTTCGATCAGTACTTC. The chain employs TRBV6-2 or TRBV6-3 and TRBJ2-7; the match to TRBD2 covers 7 bases. J gave up 10 bases and V 10 bases, and 19 bases lay outside the gene matches. Germline V gene sequence: CDR1 MNHEY, CDR2 SVGEGT. The CDR3 has 14 residues.

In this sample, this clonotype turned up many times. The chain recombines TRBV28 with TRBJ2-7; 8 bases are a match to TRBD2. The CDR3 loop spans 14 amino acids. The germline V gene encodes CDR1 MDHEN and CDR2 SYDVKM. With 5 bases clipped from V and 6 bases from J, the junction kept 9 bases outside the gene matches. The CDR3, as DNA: TGTGCCAGCAGTCCATTGAGCGGGAGACTCGAGCAGTACTTC. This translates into CASSPLSGRLEQYF.

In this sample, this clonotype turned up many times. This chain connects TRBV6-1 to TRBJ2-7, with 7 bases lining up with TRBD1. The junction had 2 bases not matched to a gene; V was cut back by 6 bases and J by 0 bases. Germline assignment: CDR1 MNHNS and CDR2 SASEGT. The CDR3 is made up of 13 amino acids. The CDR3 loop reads CASRTGRSYEQYF. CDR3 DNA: TGTGCCAGCAGGACAGGGCGCTCCTACGAGCAGTACTTC.

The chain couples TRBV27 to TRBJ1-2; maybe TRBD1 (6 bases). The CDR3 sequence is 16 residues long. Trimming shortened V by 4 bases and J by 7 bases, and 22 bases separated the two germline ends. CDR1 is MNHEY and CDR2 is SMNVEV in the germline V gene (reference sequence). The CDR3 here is CASSSLRDTALSGYTF. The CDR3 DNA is TGTGCCAGCAGTTCCCTCCGGGACACCGCTCTCAGTGGCTACACCTTC.

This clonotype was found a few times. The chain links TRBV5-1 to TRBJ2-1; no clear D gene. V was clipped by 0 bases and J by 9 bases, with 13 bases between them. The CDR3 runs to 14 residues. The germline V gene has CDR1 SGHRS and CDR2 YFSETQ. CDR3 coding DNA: TGCGCCAGCAGCTTGGAGGACCTAACGGGTGAGCAGTTCTTC. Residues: CASSLEDLTGEQFF. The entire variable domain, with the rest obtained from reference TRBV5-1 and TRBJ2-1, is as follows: KAGVTQTPRYLIKTRGQQVTLSCSPISGHRSVSWYQQTPGQGLQFLFEYFSETQRNKGNFPGRFSGRQFSNSRSEMNVSTLELGDSALYLCASSLEDLTGEQFFGPGTRLTVL.

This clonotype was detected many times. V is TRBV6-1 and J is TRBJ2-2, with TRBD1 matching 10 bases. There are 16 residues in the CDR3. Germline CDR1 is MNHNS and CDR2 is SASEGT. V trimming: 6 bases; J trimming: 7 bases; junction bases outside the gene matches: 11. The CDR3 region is CASRTTGGQENGELFF. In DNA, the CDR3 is TGTGCCAGCAGAACGACAGGGGGCCAGGAAAACGGGGAGCTGTTTTTT.

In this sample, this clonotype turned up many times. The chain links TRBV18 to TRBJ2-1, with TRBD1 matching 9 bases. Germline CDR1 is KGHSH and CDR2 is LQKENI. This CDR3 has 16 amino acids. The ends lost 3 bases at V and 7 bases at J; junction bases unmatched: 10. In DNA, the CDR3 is TGTGCCAGCTCACCGAAGGACGGACAGGGGAGGAATGAGCAGTTCTTC. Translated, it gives CASSPKDGQGRNEQFF.

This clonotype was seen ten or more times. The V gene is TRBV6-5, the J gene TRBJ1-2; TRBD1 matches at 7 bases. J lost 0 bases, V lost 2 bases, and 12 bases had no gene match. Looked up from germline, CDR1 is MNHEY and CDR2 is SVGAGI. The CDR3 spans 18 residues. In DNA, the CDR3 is TGTGCCAGCAGTTACGGGTTAATTCCGGGACAGTCTAACTATGGCTACACCTTC. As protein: CASSYGLIPGQSNYGYTF.

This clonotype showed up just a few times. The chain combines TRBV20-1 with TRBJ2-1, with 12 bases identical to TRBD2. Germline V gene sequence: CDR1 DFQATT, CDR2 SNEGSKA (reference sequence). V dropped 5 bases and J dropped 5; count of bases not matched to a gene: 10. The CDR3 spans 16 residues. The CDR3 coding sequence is TGCAGTGCTGGCCGACTAGCGGGGGTTTACAACAATGAGCAGTTCTTC. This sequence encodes CSAGRLAGVYNNEQFF.

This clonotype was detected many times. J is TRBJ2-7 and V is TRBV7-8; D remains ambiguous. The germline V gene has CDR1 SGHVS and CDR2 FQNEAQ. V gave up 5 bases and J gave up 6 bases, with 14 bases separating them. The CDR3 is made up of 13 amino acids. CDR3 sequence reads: CASSPRLGFEQYF. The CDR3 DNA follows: TGTGCCAGCAGCCCCCGTTTGGGCTTCGAGCAGTACTTC. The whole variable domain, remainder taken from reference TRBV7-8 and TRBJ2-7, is GAGVSQSPRYKVAKRGQDVALRCDPISGHVSLFWYQQALGQGPEFLTYFQNEAQLDKSGLPSDRFFAERPEGSVSTLKIQRTQQEDSAVYLCASSPRLGFEQYFGPGTRLTVT.

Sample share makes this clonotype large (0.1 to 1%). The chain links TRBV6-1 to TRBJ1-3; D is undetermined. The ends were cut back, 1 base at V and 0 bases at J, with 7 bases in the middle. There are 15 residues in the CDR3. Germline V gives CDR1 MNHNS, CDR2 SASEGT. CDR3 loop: CASSEEVTSGNTIYF. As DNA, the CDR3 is TGTGCCAGCAGTGAAGAGGTGACCTCTGGAAACACCATATATTTT.

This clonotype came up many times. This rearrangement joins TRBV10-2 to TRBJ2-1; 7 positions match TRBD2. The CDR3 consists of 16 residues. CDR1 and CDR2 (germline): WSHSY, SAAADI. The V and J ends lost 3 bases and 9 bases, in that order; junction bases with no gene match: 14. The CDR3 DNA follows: TGCGCCAGCAGTGACCCCCGGGGCGGGAGCCTGGGTGAGCAGTTCTTC. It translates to CASSDPRGGSLGEQFF.

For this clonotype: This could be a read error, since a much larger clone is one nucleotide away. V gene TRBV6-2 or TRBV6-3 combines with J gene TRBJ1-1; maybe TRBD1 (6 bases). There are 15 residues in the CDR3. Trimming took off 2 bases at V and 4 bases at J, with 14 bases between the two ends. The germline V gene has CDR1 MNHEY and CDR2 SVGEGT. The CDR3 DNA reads TGTGCCAGCAGTTACCGGACAGCATTGGTCACTGAAGCTTTCTTT. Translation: CASSYRTALVTEAFF.

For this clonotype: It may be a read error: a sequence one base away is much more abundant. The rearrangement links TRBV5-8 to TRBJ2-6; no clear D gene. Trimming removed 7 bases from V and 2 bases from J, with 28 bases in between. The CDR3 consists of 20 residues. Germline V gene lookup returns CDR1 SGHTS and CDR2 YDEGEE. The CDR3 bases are TGTGCCAGCTCGCCTTCGTCCCGGGCCCCTACCGTGGCTGGGGCCAACGTCCTGACTTTC. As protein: CASSPSSRAPTVAGANVLTF. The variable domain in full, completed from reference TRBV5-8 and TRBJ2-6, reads EAGVTQSPTHLIKTRGQQATLRCSPISGHTSVYWYQQALGLGLQFLLWYDEGEERNRGNFPPRFSGRQFPNYSSELNVNALELEDSALYLCASSPSSRAPTVAGANVLTFGAGSRLTVL.

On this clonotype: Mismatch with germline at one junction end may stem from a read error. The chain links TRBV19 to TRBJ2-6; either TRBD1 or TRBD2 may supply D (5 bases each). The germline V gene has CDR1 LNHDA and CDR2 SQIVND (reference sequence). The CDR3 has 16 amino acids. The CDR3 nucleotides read TGTGCCATCTCCGGGACGGACTCTGTTGGGGCCAGCGTCCTGACTTTC. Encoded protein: CAISGTDSVGASVLTF.

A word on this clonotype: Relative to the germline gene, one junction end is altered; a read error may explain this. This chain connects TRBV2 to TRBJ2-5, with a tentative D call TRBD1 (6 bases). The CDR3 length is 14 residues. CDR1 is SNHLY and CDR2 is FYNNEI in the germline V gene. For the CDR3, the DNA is TGTGCCAGCAGGTGGACAATGGGGGCAGAGGCCCAGTACTTC. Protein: CASRWTMGAEAQYF.

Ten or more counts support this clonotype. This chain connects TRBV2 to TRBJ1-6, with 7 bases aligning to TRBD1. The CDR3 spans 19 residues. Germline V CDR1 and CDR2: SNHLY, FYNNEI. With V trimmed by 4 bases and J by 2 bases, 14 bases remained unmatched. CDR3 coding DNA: TGTGCCAGCAGTGTGCCCAGGGGGGGAAGAGGGACCTATAATTCACCCCTCCACTTT. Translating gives CASSVPRGGRGTYNSPLHF. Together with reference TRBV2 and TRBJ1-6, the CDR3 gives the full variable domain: EPEVTQTPSHQVTQMGQEVILRCVPISNHLYFYWYRQILGQKVEFLVSFYNNEISEKSEIFDDQFSVERPDGSNFTLKIRSTKLEDSAMYFCASSVPRGGRGTYNSPLHFGNGTRLTVT.

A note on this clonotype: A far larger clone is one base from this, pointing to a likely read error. The CDR3 region is CASSLGDKNEQFF. DNA for the CDR3: TGCGCCAGCAGCTTGGGCGATAAAAATGAGCAGTTCTTC. This chain joins TRBV11-2 and TRBJ2-1; no clear D. CDR1 SGHAT and CDR2 FQNNGV come from the germline V gene. The CDR3 spans 13 residues.

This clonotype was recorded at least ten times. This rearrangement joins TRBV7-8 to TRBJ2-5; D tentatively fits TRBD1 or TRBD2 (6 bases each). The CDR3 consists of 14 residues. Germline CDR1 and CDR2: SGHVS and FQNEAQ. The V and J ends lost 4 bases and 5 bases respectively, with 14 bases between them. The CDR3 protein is CASSWGAGRETQYF. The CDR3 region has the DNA TGTGCCAGCAGCTGGGGGGCGGGTAGGGAGACCCAGTACTTC.

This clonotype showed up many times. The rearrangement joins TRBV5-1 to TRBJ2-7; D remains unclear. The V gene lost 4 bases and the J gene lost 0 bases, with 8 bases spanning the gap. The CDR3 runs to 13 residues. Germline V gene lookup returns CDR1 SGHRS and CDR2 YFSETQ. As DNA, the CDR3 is TGCGCCAGCAGCGACGCGAGCTCCTACGAGCAGTACTTC. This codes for CASSDASSYEQYF.

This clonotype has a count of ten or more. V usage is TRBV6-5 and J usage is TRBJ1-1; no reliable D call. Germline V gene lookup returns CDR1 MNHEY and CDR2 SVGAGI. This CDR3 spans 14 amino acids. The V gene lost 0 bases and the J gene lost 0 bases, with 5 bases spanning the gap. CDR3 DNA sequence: TGTGCCAGCAGTTACTCGCGGGTGAACACTGAAGCTTTCTTT. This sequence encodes CASSYSRVNTEAFF.

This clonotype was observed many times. The CDR3 loop reads CASRKSSGSASEQYF. The DNA of the CDR3 is TGTGCCAGCAGGAAGAGTAGCGGGAGCGCCAGCGAGCAGTACTTC. V is TRBV28 and J is TRBJ2-7; TRBD2 matches at 9 bases. V lost 6 bases and J lost 6; bases outside the gene matches: 12. This CDR3 spans 15 amino acids. Germline V gene data show CDR1 as MDHEN and CDR2 as SYDVKM.

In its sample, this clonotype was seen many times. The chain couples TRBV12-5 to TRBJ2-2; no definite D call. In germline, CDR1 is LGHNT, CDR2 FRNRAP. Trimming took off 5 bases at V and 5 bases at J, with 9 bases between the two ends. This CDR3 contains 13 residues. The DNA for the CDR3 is TGTGCTAGTGGTCCTCGACCTACCGGGGAGCTGTTTTTT. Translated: CASGPRPTGELFF.